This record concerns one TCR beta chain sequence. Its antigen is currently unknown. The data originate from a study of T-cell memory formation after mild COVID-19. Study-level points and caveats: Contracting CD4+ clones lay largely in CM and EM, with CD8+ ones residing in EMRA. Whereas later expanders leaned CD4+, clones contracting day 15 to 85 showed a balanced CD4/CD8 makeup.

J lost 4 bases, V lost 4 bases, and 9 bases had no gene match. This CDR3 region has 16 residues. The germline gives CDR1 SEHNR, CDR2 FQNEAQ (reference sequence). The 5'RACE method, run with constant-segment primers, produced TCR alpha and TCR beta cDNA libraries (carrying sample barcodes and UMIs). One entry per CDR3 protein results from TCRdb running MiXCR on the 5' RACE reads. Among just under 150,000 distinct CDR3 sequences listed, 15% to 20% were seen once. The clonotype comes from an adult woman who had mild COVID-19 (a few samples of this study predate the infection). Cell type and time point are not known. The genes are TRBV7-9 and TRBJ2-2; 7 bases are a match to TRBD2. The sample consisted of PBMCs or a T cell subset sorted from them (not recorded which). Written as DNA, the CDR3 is TGTGCCAGCAGCTCTAGGGCGGGAGAGACCACCGGGGAGCTGTTTTTT. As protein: CASSSRAGETTGELFF. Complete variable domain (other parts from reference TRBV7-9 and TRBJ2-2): DTGVSQNPRHKITKRGQNVTFRCDPISEHNRLYWYRQTLGQGPEFLTYFQNEAQLEKSRLLSDRFSAERPKGSFSTLEIQRTEQGDSAMYLCASSSRAGETTGELFFGEGSRLTVL.